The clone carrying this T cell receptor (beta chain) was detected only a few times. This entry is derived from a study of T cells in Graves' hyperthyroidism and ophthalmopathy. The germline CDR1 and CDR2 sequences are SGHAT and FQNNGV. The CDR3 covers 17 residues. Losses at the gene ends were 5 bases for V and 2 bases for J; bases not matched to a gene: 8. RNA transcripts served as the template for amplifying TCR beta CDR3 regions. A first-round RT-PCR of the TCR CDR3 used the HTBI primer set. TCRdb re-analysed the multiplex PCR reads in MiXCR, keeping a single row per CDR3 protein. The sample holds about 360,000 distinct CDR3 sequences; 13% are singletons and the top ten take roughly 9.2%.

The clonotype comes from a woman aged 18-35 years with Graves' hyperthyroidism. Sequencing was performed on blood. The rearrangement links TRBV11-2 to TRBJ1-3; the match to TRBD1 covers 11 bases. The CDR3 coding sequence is TGTGCCAGCAGCCATCCGGGACAGGGGGTACCTGGAAACACCATATATTTT. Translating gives CASSHPGQGVPGNTIYF. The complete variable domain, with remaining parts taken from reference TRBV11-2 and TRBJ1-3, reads EAGVAQSPRYKIIEKRQSVAFWCNPISGHATLYWYQQILGQGPKLLIQFQNNGVVDDSQLPKDRFSAERLKGVDSTLKIQPAKLEDSAVYLCASSHPGQGVPGNTIYFGEGSWLTVV.